This T cell receptor (beta chain) emerged from a study of blood T cell repertoires in COVID-19 (dated by TCRdb to the early 2020s). Looking at the study overall: The collaborator samples originated in the United States, Italy and Spain and spanned the acute and convalescent phases of COVID-19. Sample metadata almost always included a de-identified subject ID, COVID-19 status, age in years and sex. The prospective study material was composed of cDNA or gDNA derived from T cells, B-cell-depleted T cells, or PBMCs. The dataset comprised deeply sampled blood TCRbeta repertoires from subjects exposed to, actively infected with, or recovered from COVID-19. The samples were drawn from the first 160 participants of the ongoing ImmuneRACE study and from over a thousand subjects provided by 6 global collaborators. The repertoires were released in a freely available public database intended as a resource for research on the immune response to SARS-CoV-2. HLA class I and class II types, where available, came from metadata supplied by the sample provider rather than from assay-based typing. Summary of the overall study and its limitations: The amount of clinical and demographic metadata varied by source and participant and was provided uncurated.

The collaborating institutions used their own protocols to collect whole blood in K2EDTA tubes. For TCRbeta analysis, collaborators shipped samples as frozen whole blood, isolated PBMCs, or DNA extracted from either of those sample types. The CDR3 runs 14 residues from the cysteine to the phenylalanine. The read is trimmed to its CDR3 DNA, 42 bases read in frame from base 1. CDR1 and CDR2, per the germline V gene, are MDHEN and SYDVKM. Compared with germline, V lacks 6 bases and J lacks 6 bases; bases without a gene match: 7. As for this clone: The target of this receptor is not known. It has no much larger one-base neighbor in the sample; base qualities were not kept.

The immunoSEQ Assay, a bias-controlled multiplex PCR, was used to amplify TCRbeta CDR3 regions from genomic DNA. The paper's data handling went like this. The number of nucleated cells in each sample was estimated by amplification of reference gene primers within the assay. To quantify the absolute abundance of each unique TCRbeta CDR3 rearrangement, sequence reads were collapsed and filtered. Productive Simpson clonality was computed per sample as the square root of Simpson's diversity index over productive rearrangements. TCRdb obtained this table from immuneACCESS and retained in-frame rearrangements with V and J assigned. These tables miss some clones; where compared with another copy, unresolved V genes account for less than half of the shortfall, and the remainder is unexplained. From that table come the V and J calls and clone size; the DNA was used to work out D and trimming. The sample profile shows around 100,000 clones; around 90% of them were found once. The ten biggest clones cover around 3% of the sample.

Sample: peripheral blood. This sequence was found in a man aged 50-60 years with active or convalescent COVID-19. The V and J segments used are TRBV28 and TRBJ2-3; TRBD2 lines up with 9 middle nucleotides. This receptor carries the CDR3 CASSGGGARDTQYF. The nucleotide sequence reads as follows: TGTGCCAGCAGCGGCGGGGGGGCCCGGGATACGCAGTATTTT.